One and the same sample provided the 18 T cell receptor beta chains below, sequenced in a study of T-cell memory formation after mild COVID-19. TCRdb itself ran the 5' RACE reads through MiXCR, one entry per CDR3 protein. Of a few hundred thousand distinct CDR3 sequences in the sample, 28% were seen once. Material: PBMCs or a T cell subset sorted from them (not recorded which). The receptors shown here come from an adult woman who had mild COVID-19 (a few samples of this study predate the infection). Cell type and time point are not known.

This clonotype was recorded many times. The chain has TRBV9 and TRBJ2-1; the D gene is possibly TRBD1 (5 bases). The germline V and J ends were trimmed by 4 bases and 4 bases, with 9 bases remaining between them. This CDR3 spans 13 amino acids. The germline CDR1 and CDR2 sequences are SGDLS and YYNGEE. The CDR3 protein is CASSKGHYNEQFF. As DNA, the CDR3 is TGTGCCAGCAGCAAAGGACATTACAATGAGCAGTTCTTC.

This chain uses TRBV7-2 with TRBJ2-3, with 8 nucleotides matching TRBD1. CDR3 length: 14 amino acids. Germline V gene data show CDR1 as SGHTA and CDR2 as FQGNSA. V lost 4 bases to trimming and J lost 2 bases; unmatched junction nucleotides: 2. CDR3 sequence (DNA): TGTGCCAGCAGCTCGGGACAGGCCACAGATACGCAGTATTTT. It translates to CASSSGQATDTQYF.

V gene TRBV5-1 combines with J gene TRBJ2-7; TRBD2 agrees at 10 bases. The CDR3 extends over 15 amino acids. V lost 4 bases and J lost 2; bases outside the gene matches: 6. CDR1 is SGHRS and CDR2 is YFSETQ in the germline V gene. CDR3 in amino acids: CASSPQRGGTYEQYF. CDR3 DNA: TGCGCCAGCAGCCCCCAGCGGGGGGGAACCTACGAGCAGTACTTC. Using reference TRBV5-1 and TRBJ2-7 for the parts outside the CDR3, the full variable domain is KAGVTQTPRYLIKTRGQQVTLSCSPISGHRSVSWYQQTPGQGLQFLFEYFSETQRNKGNFPGRFSGRQFSNSRSEMNVSTLELGDSALYLCASSPQRGGTYEQYFGPGTRLTVT.

V usage is TRBV12-3 or TRBV12-4 and J usage is TRBJ1-4; 7 positions match TRBD1. Unmatched junction bases numbered 6, after V lost 5 bases and J lost 3 bases. The length of the CDR3 is 15 residues. CDR3 sequence: CASSPWDSSNEKLFF. CDR3 in DNA: TGTGCCAGCAGTCCCTGGGACAGTTCTAATGAAAAACTGTTTTTT.

J is TRBJ2-7 and V is TRBV6-5; TRBD2 aligns across 9 bases. The CDR3 contains 15 residues. The trim removed 0 bases at V and 5 bases at J, leaving 5 bases unmatched. Germline V CDR1 and CDR2: MNHEY, SVGAGI. CDR3 coding DNA: TGTGCCAGCAGTTACTCCCGACTAGCGGCGGACGAGCAGTACTTC. As protein: CASSYSRLAADEQYF.

V usage is TRBV7-2 and J usage is TRBJ2-5, with unresolved D. Trimming took 5 bases from V and 5 from J, leaving 12 bases between them. From germline, CDR1 is SGHTA and CDR2 FQGNSA. The CDR3 spans 13 residues. CDR3 residues: CASSPMAAETQYF. The CDR3 bases are TGTGCCAGCAGCCCTATGGCGGCGGAGACCCAGTACTTC. Full variable domain (rest looked up from reference TRBV7-2 and TRBJ2-5): GAGVSQSPSNKVTEKGKDVELRCDPISGHTALYWYRQSLGQGLEFLIYFQGNSAPDKSGLPSDRFSAERTGGSVSTLTIQRTQQEDSAVYLCASSPMAAETQYFGPGTRLLVL.

This chain links TRBV18 with TRBJ2-2; D is undetermined. The germline V and J ends were trimmed by 0 bases and 8 bases, with 16 bases remaining between them. Germline assignment: CDR1 KGHSH and CDR2 LQKENI. The CDR3 length is 16 residues. The CDR3 reads CASSPPAQEGLGELFF. The CDR3 DNA reads TGTGCCAGCTCACCACCCGCCCAGGAAGGGCTTGGGGAGCTGTTTTTT.

CDR3 nucleotide sequence: TGTGCCAGCAGTTACCGGGACAGGGAGGAGCAGTACTTC. It codes for CASSYRDREEQYF. The rearrangement joins TRBV6-5 to TRBJ2-7; 9 bases match TRBD1. CDR3 length: 13 residues. The J segment lost 7 bases and the V segment lost 2 bases, leaving 3 bases of the junction unmatched. Germline CDR1 reads MNHEY; CDR2 reads SVGAGI.

The gene calls are TRBV30 and TRBJ1-6, with 8 bases fitting TRBD1. The length of the CDR3 is 13 residues. Trimming at V came to 2 bases and at J to 10 bases, leaving 4 bases not matched to a gene. The germline V gene encodes CDR1 GTSNPN and CDR2 SVGIG (reference sequence). The CDR3 sequence is CAWSRQGSSPLHF. DNA for the CDR3: TGTGCCTGGAGTAGACAGGGGTCATCACCCCTCCACTTT.

The chain joins TRBV10-3 to TRBJ2-7, with D possibly called TRBD1 or TRBD2 (6 bases each). CDR3 size: 15 residues. The germline CDR1 and CDR2 sequences are ENHRY and SYGVKD. Trimming shortened V by 11 bases and J by 5 bases, and 25 bases separated the two germline ends. The CDR3 sequence is CASHSTGGMGDEQYF. CDR3 nucleotides: TGTGCCTCACATTCGACAGGAGGGATGGGTGACGAGCAGTACTTC.

This sequence joins TRBV3-1 and TRBJ2-3; D gene unclear. V lost 4 bases and J 2 bases, leaving 4 bases between the germline ends. Germline V gene sequence: CDR1 LGHDT, CDR2 YNNKEL (reference sequence). This CDR3 spans 12 amino acids. Written as DNA, the CDR3 is TGTGCCAGCAGCCGCCACACAGATACGCAGTATTTT. Translating it yields CASSRHTDTQYF.

V and J are TRBV5-6 and TRBJ2-1, with D possibly being TRBD1 (6 bases). CDR3 length: 16 residues. Trimming removed 3 bases at V and 6 bases at J, with 19 bases between. The germline V gene has CDR1 SGHDT and CDR2 YYEEEE. The CDR3 DNA follows: TGTGCCAGCAGCTCATTAGGGACACTCCCCGCCAATGAGCAGTTCTTC. Its translation is CASSSLGTLPANEQFF.

The gene calls are TRBV27 and TRBJ2-5; D is ambiguous. Per germline, CDR1 MNHEY and CDR2 SMNVEV (reference sequence). V dropped 5 bases and J dropped 4 bases, with 5 bases sitting between them. The CDR3 covers 11 residues. The CDR3, as DNA: TGTGCCAGCAGTCACGGAGAGACCCAGTACTTC. The encoded protein is CASSHGETQYF.

This clonotype was seen only a few times. This chain connects TRBV7-2 to TRBJ2-7; 10 positions agree with TRBD2. V gave up 5 bases and J gave up 2 bases; unmatched junction bases: 6. The CDR3 is 15 amino acids. Germline V CDR1 and CDR2: SGHTA, FQGNSA. Written as DNA, the CDR3 is TGTGCCAGCAGCCCCTCGAGCGGGAGGGCCTACGAGCAGTACTTC. It is translated as CASSPSSGRAYEQYF.

The chain employs TRBV5-1 and TRBJ2-5; TRBD1 might be the D (6 bases). V lost 3 bases to trimming and J lost 4 bases, with 7 bases between them. Germline-derived CDR1 and CDR2 are SGHRS and YFSETQ. This CDR3 contains 12 residues. The CDR3, as DNA: TGCGCCAGCAGCTCAGGGGTAGAGACCCAGTACTTC. It translates to CASSSGVETQYF.

This clonotype was detected a few times. The chain couples TRBV6-2 or TRBV6-3 to TRBJ2-3; perhaps TRBD1 as D (6 bases). Germline V gene lookup returns CDR1 MNHEY and CDR2 SVGEGT. The CDR3 has 15 amino acids. Between the trimmed V and J ends, which lost 8 bases and 1 base, there was a span of 16 bases. The CDR3 nucleotides read TGTGCCAGCGCAGAGGGGGAGATTGGCACAGATACGCAGTATTTT. Protein: CASAEGEIGTDTQYF.

The V call is TRBV9, the J call TRBJ2-1, with TRBD1 identical over 7 bases. Germline V gene lookup returns CDR1 SGDLS and CDR2 YYNGEE. The V gene end was trimmed by 3 bases and the J gene end by 4 bases; junction bases not matched to a gene: 4. The CDR3 runs 14 residues. CDR3 region: CASSAPGQYNEQFF. CDR3 nucleotide sequence: TGTGCCAGCAGCGCCCCGGGACAGTACAATGAGCAGTTCTTC. Variable domain in full (rest from reference TRBV9 and TRBJ2-1): DSGVTQTPKHLITATGQRVTLRCSPRSGDLSVYWYQQSLDQGLQFLIQYYNGEERAKGNILERFSAQQFPDLHSELNLSSLELGDSALYFCASSAPGQYNEQFFGPGTRLTVL.

This clonotype occurred a few times. The chain carries TRBV7-3 and TRBJ2-1; D is unresolved. Germline lookup yields CDR1 SGHTA and CDR2 FQGTGA. V was pared by 5 bases and J by 0 bases, with 11 bases between. CDR3 length: 15 amino acids. The CDR3 spells CASSPDGHSYNEQFF. The DNA for the CDR3 is TGTGCCAGCAGCCCGGACGGCCACTCCTACAATGAGCAGTTCTTC.